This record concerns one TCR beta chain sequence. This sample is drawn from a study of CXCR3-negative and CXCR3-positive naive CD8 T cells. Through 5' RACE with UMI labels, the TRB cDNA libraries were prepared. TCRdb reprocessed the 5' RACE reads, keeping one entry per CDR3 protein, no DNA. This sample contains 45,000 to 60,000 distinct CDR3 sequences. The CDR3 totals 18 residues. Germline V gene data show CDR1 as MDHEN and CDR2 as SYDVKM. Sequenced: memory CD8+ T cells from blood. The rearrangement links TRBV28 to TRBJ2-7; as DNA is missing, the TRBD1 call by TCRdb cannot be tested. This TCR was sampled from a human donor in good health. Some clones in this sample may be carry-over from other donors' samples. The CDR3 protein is CASSLKGRSGWSSYEQYF. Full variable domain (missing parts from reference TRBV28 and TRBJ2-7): DVKVTQSSRYLVKRTGEKVFLECVQDMDHENMFWYRQDPGLGLRLIYFSYDVKMKEKGDIPEGYSVSREKKERFSLILESASTNQTSMYLCASSLKGRSGWSSYEQYFGPGTRLTVT.